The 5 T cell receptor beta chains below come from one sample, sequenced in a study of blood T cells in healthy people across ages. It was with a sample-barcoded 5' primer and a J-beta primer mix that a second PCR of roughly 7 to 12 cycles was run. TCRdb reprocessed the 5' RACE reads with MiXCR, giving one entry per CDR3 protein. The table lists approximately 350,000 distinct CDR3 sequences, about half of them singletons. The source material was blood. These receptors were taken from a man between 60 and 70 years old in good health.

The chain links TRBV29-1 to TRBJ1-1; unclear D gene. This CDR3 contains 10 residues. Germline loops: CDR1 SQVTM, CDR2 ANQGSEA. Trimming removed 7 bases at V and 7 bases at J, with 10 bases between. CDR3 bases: TGCAGCGGTCAGATCCGTGAAGCTTTCTTT. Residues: CSGQIREAFF. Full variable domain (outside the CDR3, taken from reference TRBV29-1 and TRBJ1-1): SAVISQKPSRDICQRGTSLTIQCQVDSQVTMMFWYRQQPGQSLTLIATANQGSEATYESGFVIDKFPISRPNLTFSTLTVSNMSPEDSSIYLCSGQIREAFFGQGTRLTVV.

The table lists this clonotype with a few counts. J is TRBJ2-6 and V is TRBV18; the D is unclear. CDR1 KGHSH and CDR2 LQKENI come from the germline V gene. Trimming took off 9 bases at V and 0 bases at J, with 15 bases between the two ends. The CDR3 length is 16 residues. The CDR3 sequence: CASGARVDSGANVLTF. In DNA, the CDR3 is TGTGCCAGTGGCGCTCGAGTTGACTCTGGGGCCAACGTCCTGACTTTC.

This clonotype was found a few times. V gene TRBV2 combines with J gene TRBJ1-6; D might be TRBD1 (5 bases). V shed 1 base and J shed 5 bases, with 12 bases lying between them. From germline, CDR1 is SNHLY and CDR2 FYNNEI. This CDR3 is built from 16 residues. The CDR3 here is CASSEGGWADNSPLHF. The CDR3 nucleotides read TGTGCCAGCAGTGAAGGGGGGTGGGCCGATAATTCACCCCTCCACTTT.

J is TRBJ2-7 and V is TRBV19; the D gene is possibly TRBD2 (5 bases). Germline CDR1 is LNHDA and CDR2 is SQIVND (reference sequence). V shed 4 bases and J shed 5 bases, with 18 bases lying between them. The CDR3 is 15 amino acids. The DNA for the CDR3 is TGTGCCAGTAGTAATCCGGGAACGGCCCTCGACGAGCAGTACTTC. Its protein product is CASSNPGTALDEQYF.

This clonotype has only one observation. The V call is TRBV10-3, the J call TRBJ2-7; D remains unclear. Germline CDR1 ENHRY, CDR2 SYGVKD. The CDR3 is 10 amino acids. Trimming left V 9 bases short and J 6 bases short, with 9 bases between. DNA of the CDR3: TGTGCCATAGGAGTGGGCGAGCAGTACTTC. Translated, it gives CAIGVGEQYF.